Listed below are T cell receptor beta chains from one sample, sequenced in a study of CD8 T cells in Susac syndrome. TCRdb processed the immunoSEQ multiplex PCR reads anew with MiXCR; each CDR3 protein has one entry. The repertoire has more than 100,000 distinct CDR3 sequences, roughly 94% of them found once; the top ten carry about 0.27%. Specimen: CD8+ T cells from PBMCs. The receptors were gathered from a human donor with Susac syndrome. Each CDR3 is given without its conserved first and last residue.

j_gene: TRBJ2-1; v_gene: TRBV5-1; CDR3aa: ASSFSGGDINEQF
j_gene: TRBJ1-2; v_gene: TRBV6-6; CDR3aa: ATPGSYGYT
j_gene: TRBJ2-7; v_gene: TRBV20-1; CDR3aa: SASRQDSYEQY
j_gene: TRBJ2-7; v_gene: TRBV13; CDR3aa: ASSSRKLSYEQY
j_gene: TRBJ1-5; v_gene: TRBV5-4; CDR3aa: ASISDRAPNQPQH
j_gene: TRBJ2-5; v_gene: TRBV11-2; CDR3aa: ASSPGGTQY
j_gene: TRBJ1-1; v_gene: TRBV3-1; CDR3aa: ASSQVQNTEAF
j_gene: TRBJ1-5; v_gene: TRBV9; CDR3aa: ASSPGRSNQPQH
j_gene: TRBJ1-6; v_gene: TRBV11-2; CDR3aa: ASSLYRRRDSPLH
j_gene: TRBJ2-1; v_gene: TRBV29-1; CDR3aa: SVAGDPGQGGEQF
j_gene: TRBJ2-1; v_gene: TRBV5-5; CDR3aa: ASSLIGGRHEQF
j_gene: TRBJ2-2; v_gene: TRBV29-1; CDR3aa: SVGTGGADGELF
j_gene: TRBJ1-2; v_gene: TRBV9; CDR3aa: ASRGMTAANYGYT
j_gene: TRBJ2-3; v_gene: TRBV12-5; CDR3aa: ASGQGQGTDTQY
j_gene: TRBJ2-7; v_gene: TRBV2; CDR3aa: ASSESTYEQY
j_gene: TRBJ2-7; v_gene: TRBV27; CDR3aa: ASSLLYGSYEQY
j_gene: TRBJ1-6; v_gene: TRBV6-5; CDR3aa: ASSYSGDYNSPLH
j_gene: TRBJ2-5; v_gene: TRBV6-1; CDR3aa: ASLGGGSETQY
j_gene: TRBJ1-1; v_gene: TRBV9; CDR3aa: ASSVFGTTEAF
j_gene: TRBJ1-2; v_gene: TRBV4-3; CDR3aa: ASSQEGGSYGYT
j_gene: TRBJ1-1; v_gene: TRBV12-3/TRBV12-4; CDR3aa: ASSTRDRINTEAF
j_gene: TRBJ1-5; v_gene: TRBV29-1; CDR3aa: SPGWWPQH
j_gene: TRBJ1-2; v_gene: TRBV14; CDR3aa: ASSQARIYGYT
j_gene: TRBJ2-7; v_gene: TRBV9; CDR3aa: ASSPDTLYEQY
j_gene: TRBJ2-2; v_gene: TRBV19; CDR3aa: ASSIDWQGSGELF
j_gene: TRBJ2-1; v_gene: TRBV6-2/TRBV6-3; CDR3aa: ASSYSLDADLMNEQF
j_gene: TRBJ2-5; v_gene: TRBV9; CDR3aa: ASSMTVQETQY
j_gene: TRBJ2-5; v_gene: TRBV7-9; CDR3aa: ASSPPLLETQY
j_gene: TRBJ2-7; v_gene: TRBV5-4; CDR3aa: ASSLDGGVYEQY
j_gene: TRBJ2-7; v_gene: TRBV13; CDR3aa: ASSLEGTGLYEQY
j_gene: TRBJ1-5; v_gene: TRBV4-1; CDR3aa: ATGAAPYSNQPQH
j_gene: TRBJ1-2; v_gene: TRBV20-1; CDR3aa: SARRTDTNYGYT
j_gene: TRBJ1-4; v_gene: TRBV30; CDR3aa: AWNYRGPTNEKLF
j_gene: TRBJ1-1; v_gene: TRBV19; CDR3aa: ASTPFEGDTEAF
j_gene: TRBJ1-2; v_gene: TRBV6-6; CDR3aa: ASSYTTEGLGGYT
j_gene: TRBJ2-7; v_gene: TRBV3-1; CDR3aa: ASSRLAPSYEQY
j_gene: TRBJ1-6; v_gene: TRBV27; CDR3aa: VSRVTGGNSPLH
j_gene: TRBJ2-5; v_gene: TRBV27; CDR3aa: ASRPGQGYQETQY
j_gene: TRBJ1-1; v_gene: TRBV30; CDR3aa: AWSVGGGTEAF
j_gene: TRBJ1-1; v_gene: TRBV29-1; CDR3aa: SSYENTEAF
j_gene: TRBJ1-2; v_gene: TRBV12-3/TRBV12-4; CDR3aa: ASTPGQGNYGYT
j_gene: TRBJ2-5; v_gene: TRBV2; CDR3aa: AGGGGYESETQY
j_gene: TRBJ2-3; v_gene: TRBV4-3; CDR3aa: ASSQDPAGGDTQY